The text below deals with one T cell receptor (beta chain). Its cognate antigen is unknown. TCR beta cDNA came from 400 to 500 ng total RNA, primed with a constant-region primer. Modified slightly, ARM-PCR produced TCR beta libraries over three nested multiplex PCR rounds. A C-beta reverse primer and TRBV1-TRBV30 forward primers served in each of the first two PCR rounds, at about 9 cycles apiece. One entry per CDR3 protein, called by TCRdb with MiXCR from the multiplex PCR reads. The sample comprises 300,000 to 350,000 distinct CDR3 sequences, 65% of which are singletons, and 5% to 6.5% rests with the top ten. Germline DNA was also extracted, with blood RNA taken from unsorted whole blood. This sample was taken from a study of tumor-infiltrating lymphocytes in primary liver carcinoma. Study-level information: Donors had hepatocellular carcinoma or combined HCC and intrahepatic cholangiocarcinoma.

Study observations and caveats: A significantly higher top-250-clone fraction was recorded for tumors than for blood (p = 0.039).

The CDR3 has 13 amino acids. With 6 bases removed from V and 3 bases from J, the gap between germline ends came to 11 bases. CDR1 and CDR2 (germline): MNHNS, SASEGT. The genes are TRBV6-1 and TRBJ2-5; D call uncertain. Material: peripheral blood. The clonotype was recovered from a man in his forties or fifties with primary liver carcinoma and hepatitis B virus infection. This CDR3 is CASSTDTKETQYF. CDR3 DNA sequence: TGTGCCAGCAGCACAGATACGAAAGAGACCCAGTACTTC.